This record concerns one T cell receptor beta chain sequence. Its matching antigen is unknown. The data were taken from a study of cytomegalovirus exposure and HLA in healthy donors. Overall study findings and caveats: According to a later analysis, most TCR beta chains associated with CMV appeared HLA-restricted. Previously analyzed data showed that most TCR beta V segments were productive at a frequency of about 87% or about 30%.

The study ran its PCR with 60 Vbeta and 13 Jbeta primers. Assay: immunoSEQ multiplex PCR; the TCRdb copy retains only in-frame clones and omits some. The repertoire holds 60,000 to 70,000 clones, about 82% seen once, with 3.5% to 5% in the top ten. Each donor was nominally healthy when sampled (though unrecorded immune exposures were likely). The TCR comes from a woman aged 30 to 39 in good health and CMV-seronegative. The source material was PBMCs.

CDR3 DNA sequence: TGTGCCACCGTGGAGGGGGCAGGAGGCTACGAGCAGTACTTC. Its protein is CATVEGAGGYEQYF. This chain uses TRBV6-5 with TRBJ2-7, with D tentatively TRBD1 (7 bases). This CDR3 comprises 14 residues. The germline V gene encodes CDR1 MNHEY and CDR2 SVGAGI. Trimming left V 10 bases short and J 3 bases short, with 19 bases between.